What follows are 15 T cell receptor beta chains derived from one specimen sequenced in a study of PD-1 blockade in mismatch repair-deficient tumors. Measured with immunoSEQ multiplex PCR; TCRdb has only the in-frame clones, and not every one. The sample shows around 100,000 clones, over 75% of them seen only once. The sequenced sample was peripheral blood, obtained roughly eight months after starting pembrolizumab. Receptors were obtained from an adult with mismatch repair-deficient cancer.

V usage is TRBV5-1 and J usage is TRBJ2-6; D gene ambiguous. Germline lookup yields CDR1 SGHRS and CDR2 YFSETQ. CDR3 length: 15 amino acids. Deletions cut 2 bases from V and 0 bases from J, with 6 bases between. The CDR3 region is CASSFDLSGANVLTF. For the CDR3, the DNA is TGCGCCAGCAGCTTTGACCTCTCTGGGGCCAACGTCCTGACTTTC.

The chain is built from TRBV7-3 and TRBJ2-7; TRBD1 aligns across 8 bases. The trim removed 0 bases at V and 6 bases at J, leaving 7 bases unmatched. The CDR3 loop spans 15 amino acids. CDR1 and CDR2 from the germline V gene are SGHTA and FQGTGA. The CDR3 nucleotides read TGTGCCAGCAGCTTAACGGCCGGACAGGGCGTCGAGCAGTACTTC. Translation: CASSLTAGQGVEQYF.

This clone was seen a single time. The chain joins TRBV11-1 to TRBJ2-7, with TRBD2 identical over 9 bases. CDR3 length equals 15 residues. Germline assignment: CDR1 SGHAT and CDR2 FQDESV (reference sequence). V dropped 5 bases and J dropped 3; count of bases not matched to a gene: 8. CDR3 sequence: CASSIIAGEIYEQYF. CDR3 DNA sequence: TGTGCCAGCAGCATAATAGCGGGAGAGATCTACGAGCAGTACTTC.

CDR3 protein: CASSRTAVVNYGYTF. In DNA form, the CDR3 reads TGCGCCAGCAGCCGGACAGCAGTGGTTAACTATGGCTACACCTTC. The chain employs TRBV4-3 and TRBJ1-2, with a possible D match to TRBD1 (6 bases). The V gene's germline CDR1 is LGHNA and CDR2 YSLEER. The CDR3 has 15 amino acids. Deletions cut 4 bases from V and 1 base from J, with 13 bases between.

The CDR3 here is CASSSRYAPDSGNTIYF. CDR3 DNA: TGTGCCAGCAGCTCCCGGTATGCACCTGACTCTGGAAACACCATATATTTT. The chain uses TRBV7-8 and TRBJ1-3; D gene unclear. This CDR3 is built from 17 residues. Trimming stripped 4 bases from V and 0 bases from J, with 16 bases between. In germline, CDR1 is SGHVS, CDR2 FQNEAQ.

The chain employs TRBV19 and TRBJ2-7; no clear D gene. The V gene's germline CDR1 is LNHDA and CDR2 SQIVND (reference sequence). Deletions cut 5 bases from V and 6 bases from J, with 14 bases between. The CDR3 extends over 13 amino acids. The CDR3 is CASSGTSVGEQYF. The CDR3 DNA follows: TGTGCCAGTAGTGGTACCTCCGTAGGCGAGCAGTACTTC.

This chain links TRBV7-8 with TRBJ2-3; 9 bases align to TRBD1. The CDR3 is made up of 15 amino acids. The germline V gene has CDR1 SGHVS and CDR2 FQNEAQ. The V segment lost 6 bases and the J segment 4 bases; nucleotides outside the gene matches: 8. The CDR3 region is CASRNDRGISDTQYF. In DNA form, the CDR3 reads TGTGCCAGCAGAAACGACAGGGGGATTTCAGATACGCAGTATTTT.

This clone was counted between two and nine times. This chain joins TRBV2 and TRBJ1-2; no reliable D call. There are 12 residues in the CDR3. Trimming took off 7 bases at V and 6 bases at J, with 12 bases between the two ends. CDR1 is SNHLY, CDR2 FYNNEI, per germline. The CDR3: CASTWTEDGYTF. The CDR3 region has the DNA TGTGCCAGCACCTGGACCGAAGATGGCTACACCTTC.

This clone was recorded only once. The chain carries TRBV4-1 and TRBJ2-1; D is unresolved. Germline CDR1 and CDR2: MGHRA and YSYEKL. CDR3 length: 14 amino acids. V was pared by 1 base and J by 7 bases, with 11 bases between. CDR3 sequence: CASSQVGPGNEQFF. The CDR3 nucleotides are TGCGCCAGCAGCCAAGTCGGGCCTGGGAATGAGCAGTTCTTC.

The chain uses TRBV11-3 and TRBJ2-3; TRBD1 matches at 7 bases. CDR3 length equals 16 residues. Germline CDR1 and CDR2: SGHNT and YENEEA. V shed 4 bases and J 3 bases; nucleotides not matched to a gene: 10. DNA for the CDR3: TGTGCCAGCAGCTCTCCCGGGACAGCAATTACAGATACGCAGTATTTT. The encoded protein is CASSSPGTAITDTQYF.

This chain uses TRBV7-8 with TRBJ1-5; 11 nucleotides align to TRBD1. Germline loops: CDR1 SGHVS, CDR2 FQNEAQ. V shed 5 bases and J 7 bases; nucleotides not matched to a gene: 7. This CDR3 contains 15 residues. CDR3 loop: CASSQDRGRPQPQHF. DNA of the CDR3: TGTGCCAGCAGCCAGGACAGGGGGCGGCCCCAGCCCCAGCATTTT.

The chain couples TRBV11-3 to TRBJ2-3, with TRBD1 identical over 7 bases. Trimming took 5 bases from V and 6 from J; bases not matched to a gene: 8. Germline V gene sequence: CDR1 SGHNT, CDR2 YENEEA. This CDR3 has 14 residues. The CDR3 spells CASSPPTGWDTQYF. For the CDR3, the DNA is TGTGCCAGCAGCCCCCCGACAGGGTGGGATACGCAGTATTTT.

CDR3 loop: CSARQGASGQPQHF. The CDR3, as DNA: TGCAGCGCACGACAGGGGGCGAGCGGTCAGCCCCAGCATTTT. This chain uses TRBV29-1 with TRBJ1-5, with 10 bases matching TRBD1. J was trimmed by 6 bases and V by 7 bases; bases with no gene match: 9. The CDR3 is 14 residues long. Germline lookup yields CDR1 SQVTM and CDR2 ANQGSEA.

The V gene is TRBV27, the J gene TRBJ1-1; D not certain. V dropped 8 bases and J dropped 4 bases, with 8 bases sitting between them. The CDR3 is 11 residues long. Germline CDR1 MNHEY, CDR2 SMNVEV (reference sequence). CDR3 loop: CASRHGTEAFF. The CDR3 coding sequence is TGTGCCAGCCGACACGGCACTGAAGCTTTCTTT.

This clone appeared a single time. The genes are TRBV14 and TRBJ2-1, with 9 bases identical to TRBD2. The CDR3 contains 16 residues. Germline assignment: CDR1 SGHDN and CDR2 FVKESK. J lost 1 base, V lost 4 bases, and 5 bases had no gene match. Here the CDR3 DNA reads TGTGCCAGCAGCCCCAGCGGGAGGCGTTCCTACAATGAGCAGTTCTTC. It specifies CASSPSGRRSYNEQFF.